This TCR beta chain originates from a study of blood T cells in healthy people across ages. This clonotype was detected only a few times. Its antigen is unknown. A second roughly 6 to 11 cycle PCR used barcoded and J-beta primers. Individual samples furnished no less than 3 million CDR3-containing paired-end reads apiece. Using its own MiXCR run on the 5' RACE reads, TCRdb lists one record per CDR3 protein. The repertoire holds about 720,000 distinct CDR3 sequences, with 22% as singletons. CDR1 MNHEY and CDR2 SVGAGI come from the germline V gene. The CDR3 sequence is 15 residues long. Regarding the study as a whole: Investigators viewed diversity estimates from one million T cells as underestimates, the study reported. More naive CD4+ cells and higher diversity marked long-lived donors relative to aged donors. Unsorted PBMC material precluded a definitive naive versus antigen-experienced comparison.

What was sequenced was blood. The rearrangement links TRBV6-5 to TRBJ2-5; tentatively, D is TRBD1 or TRBD2 (5 bases each). TRBJ2-7 explains the end of the DNA better; the J call may be wrong. The TCR sequence derives from a man between 70 and 80 years old in good health. This CDR3 is CASSPTMGVAYEQYV. In DNA form, the CDR3 reads TGTGCCAGCAGTCCCACCATGGGGGTTGCCTACGAGCAGTACGTC.